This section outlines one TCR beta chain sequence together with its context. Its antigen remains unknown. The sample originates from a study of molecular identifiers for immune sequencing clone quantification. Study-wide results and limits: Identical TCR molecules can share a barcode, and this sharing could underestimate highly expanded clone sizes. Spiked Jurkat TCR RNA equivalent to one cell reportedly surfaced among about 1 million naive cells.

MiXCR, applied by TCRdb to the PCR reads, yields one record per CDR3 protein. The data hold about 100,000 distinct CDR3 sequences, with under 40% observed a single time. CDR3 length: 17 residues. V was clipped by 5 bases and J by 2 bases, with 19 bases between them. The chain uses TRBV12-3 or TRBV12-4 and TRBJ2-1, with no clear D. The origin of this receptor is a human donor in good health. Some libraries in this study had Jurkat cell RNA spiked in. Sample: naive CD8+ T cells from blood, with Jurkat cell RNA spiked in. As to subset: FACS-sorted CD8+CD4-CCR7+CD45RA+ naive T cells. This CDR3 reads CASSLPRVRSPYNEQFF. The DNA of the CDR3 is TGTGCCAGCAGTCTTCCCCGGGTCAGGAGCCCCTACAATGAGCAGTTCTTC.